The source of this T cell receptor (beta chain) is a study of shared clonotypes between healthy human individuals. Worth noting for this clone: Its antigen remains unidentified.

The donors were adults (healthy and HIV-negative) with no recent acute infections or vaccinations. Study-level points and caveats: Depth was large, yet rarefaction showed that sorted-subset sequencing was incomplete.

Profiled with immunoSEQ multiplex PCR; TCRdb holds only in-frame clones, not every one. This table has 850,000 to 1,200,000 clones, about 70% appearing once. This clonotype originated in a man aged 18 to 29 in good health. The sequenced material came from memory CD4+ T cells sorted from blood. The subset: CD45RA-negative fraction.

The CDR3, as DNA: TGTGCCAGCACCGGAGGCAGCGGGAAGGGTGGGACCCAGTACTTC. Its translation is CASTGGSGKGGTQYF. The rearrangement joins TRBV6-5 to TRBJ2-5, with TRBD2 matching over 7 bases. The CDR3 has 15 amino acids. V gave up 7 bases and J gave up 7 bases; unmatched junction bases: 15. Germline lookup yields CDR1 MNHEY and CDR2 SVGAGI.